This TCR beta chain was recorded in a study of cytomegalovirus exposure and HLA in healthy donors. The CDR3 sequence is 17 residues long. Germline lookup yields CDR1 LNHNV and CDR2 YYDKDF (reference sequence). The J segment lost 4 bases and the V segment lost 3 bases, leaving 13 bases of the junction unmatched. With 60 Vbeta and 13 Jbeta primers, the PCR was carried out. Data came from immunoSEQ multiplex PCR; TCRdb stores just in-frame clones and leaves some out. The sample holds some 140,000 clones, over 70% seen once. The J gene is TRBJ2-7, the V gene TRBV15; 9 bases match TRBD2. This TCR derives from a man younger than 40 in good health and CMV-seronegative. The sequencing sample was made of PBMCs. The CDR3 DNA reads as TGTGCCACCAGCAGGGAAGCCCCCGGCGGGGGGGCATACGAGCAGTACTTC. Its protein product is CATSREAPGGGAYEQYF.